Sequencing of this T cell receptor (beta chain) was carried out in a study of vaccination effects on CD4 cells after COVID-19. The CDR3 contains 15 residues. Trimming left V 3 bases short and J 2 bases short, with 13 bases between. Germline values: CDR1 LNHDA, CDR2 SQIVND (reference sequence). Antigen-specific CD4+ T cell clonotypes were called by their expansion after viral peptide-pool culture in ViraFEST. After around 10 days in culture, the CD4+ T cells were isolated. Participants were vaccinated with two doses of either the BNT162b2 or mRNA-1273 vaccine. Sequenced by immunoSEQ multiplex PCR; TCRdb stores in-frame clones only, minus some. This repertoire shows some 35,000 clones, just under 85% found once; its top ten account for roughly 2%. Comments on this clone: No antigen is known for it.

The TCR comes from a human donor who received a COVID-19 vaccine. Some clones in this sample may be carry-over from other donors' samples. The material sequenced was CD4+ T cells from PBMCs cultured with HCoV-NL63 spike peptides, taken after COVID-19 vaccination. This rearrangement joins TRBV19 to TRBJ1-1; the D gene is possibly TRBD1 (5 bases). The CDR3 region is CASSIPRQRNTEAFF. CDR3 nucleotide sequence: TGTGCCAGTAGTATTCCCCGACAGCGAAACACTGAAGCTTTCTTT. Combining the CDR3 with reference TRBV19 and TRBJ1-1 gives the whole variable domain DGGITQSPKYLFRKEGQNVTLSCEQNLNHDAMYWYRQDPGQGLRLIYYSQIVNDFQKGDIAEGYSVSREKKESFPLTVTSAQKNPTAFYLCASSIPRQRNTEAFFGQGTRLTVV.